The rows below give T cell receptor beta chains drawn from one sample of a study of blood T cell repertoires in COVID-19. Sequenced by immunoSEQ multiplex PCR; TCRdb stores in-frame clones only, minus some. The table has about 50,000 clones, about four fifths seen once. The sequenced sample consisted of peripheral blood. The receptors stem from a man in his 70s with active COVID-19. Each CDR3 is given with its conserved first and last residue. A D gene is named only where the DNA matches it firmly. Part of the rows lack a size; the others show once, few, many or a class for expanded clones.

NA | TRBJ2-2 | TRBD1 | TRBV28 | CASSPPLGTGFYGELFF | TGTGCCAGCAGTCCCCCTCTCGGGACAGGGTTTTACGGGGAGCTGTTTTTT
NA | TRBJ2-3 | NA | TRBV5-1 | CASSLMRDTDTQYF | TGCGCCAGCAGCTTGATGAGGGACACAGATACGCAGTATTTT
NA | TRBJ2-5 | NA | TRBV11-1 | CASSLDRFLTQYF | TGTGCCAGCAGCTTAGACAGGTTCCTGACCCAGTACTTC
NA | TRBJ1-1 | NA | TRBV9 | CASSPLSVNTEAFF | TGTGCCAGCAGCCCCCTGAGCGTGAACACTGAAGCTTTCTTT
NA | TRBJ1-1 | TRBD1 | TRBV6-2/TRBV6-3 | CASSSTGGLMNTEAFF | TGTGCCAGCAGTTCCACAGGGGGCCTTATGAACACTGAAGCTTTCTTT
NA | TRBJ2-3 | NA | TRBV5-1 | CASKLAPSTDTQYF | TGCGCCAGCAAACTAGCCCCTAGCACAGATACGCAGTATTTT
NA | TRBJ1-3 | NA | TRBV18 | CASSPVGQFSGNTIYF | TGTGCCAGCTCACCGGTCGGACAGTTCTCTGGAAACACCATATATTTT
NA | TRBJ1-1 | NA | TRBV7-2 | CASSPGVQVGAFF | TGTGCCAGCAGCCCCGGGGTCCAAGTGGGGGCTTTCTTT
few | TRBJ1-2 | TRBD1 | TRBV29-1 | CSADSTGVVNGYTF | TGCAGCGCCGACTCGACAGGGGTAGTCAATGGCTACACCTTC
NA | TRBJ2-7 | NA | TRBV19 | CASSTYYEQYF | TGTGCCAGTAGTACCTACTACGAGCAGTACTTC
once | TRBJ2-7 | TRBD2 | TRBV6-1 | CASSETAPGRGEQYF | TGTGCCAGCAGTGAGACAGCCCCGGGGAGGGGCGAGCAGTACTTC
NA | TRBJ2-3 | NA | TRBV4-3 | CASSQDFWEADTQYF | TGCGCCAGCAGCCAAGATTTTTGGGAGGCAGATACGCAGTATTTT
NA | TRBJ2-3 | NA | TRBV6-1 | CASSETTTGLTFTDTQYF | TGTGCCAGCAGTGAGACCACCACAGGTCTGACCTTCACAGATACGCAGTATTTT
NA | TRBJ1-1 | NA | TRBV3-1/TRBV3-2 | CASSQAGNRGTEAFF | TGTGCCAGCAGCCAAGCAGGGAACAGAGGCACTGAAGCTTTCTTT
NA | TRBJ1-5 | NA | TRBV4-1 | CASSQEGGDSNQPQHF | TGCGCCAGCAGCCAAGAAGGGGGAGATAGCAATCAGCCCCAGCATTTT
NA | TRBJ2-5 | NA | TRBV5-1 | CASSLTGLTETQYF | TGCGCCAGCAGCTTAACAGGTCTCACGGAGACCCAGTACTTC
few | TRBJ2-7 | TRBD1 | TRBV7-6 | CASSRTGTGDYEQYF | TGTGCCAGCAGCCGGACCGGGACAGGGGACTACGAGCAGTACTTC
NA | TRBJ1-4 | NA | TRBV6-5 | CASSYWSGGNEKLFF | TGTGCCAGCAGTTACTGGTCGGGGGGTAATGAAAAACTGTTTTTT
NA | TRBJ2-3 | TRBD2 | TRBV3-1/TRBV3-2 | CASSHRGLESTDTQYF | TGTGCCAGCAGCCATCGGGGACTAGAGAGCACAGATACGCAGTATTTT
NA | TRBJ2-5 | TRBD1 | TRBV12-3/TRBV12-4 | CASTRDSQETQYF | TGTGCCAGCACCCGGGACAGCCAAGAGACCCAGTACTTC
NA | TRBJ2-7 | TRBD1 | TRBV7-2 | CASSPRDRGTYEQYF | TGTGCCAGCAGCCCCCGGGACAGGGGGACCTACGAGCAGTACTTC
NA | TRBJ1-1 | TRBD1 | TRBV18 | CASSSLGTGVTEAFF | TGTGCCAGCTCATCGCTCGGGACAGGGGTCACTGAAGCTTTCTTT
NA | TRBJ2-3 | TRBD2 | TRBV19 | CASSEGLARADTQYF | TGTGCCAGTAGTGAAGGACTAGCGCGGGCAGATACGCAGTATTTT
NA | TRBJ1-5 | NA | TRBV18 | CASSLPGGEYSNQPQHF | TGTGCCAGCTCACTCCCGGGAGGGGAGTATAGCAATCAGCCCCAGCATTTT
NA | TRBJ2-5 | TRBD2 | TRBV3-1/TRBV3-2 | CASSLSGGADETQYF | TGTGCCAGCAGCCTTAGCGGGGGGGCCGATGAGACCCAGTACTTC
NA | TRBJ2-3 | NA | TRBV2 | CASNRSPLSTDTQYF | TGTGCCAGCAACCGGAGCCCCCTTAGCACAGATACGCAGTATTTT
NA | TRBJ2-3 | NA | TRBV5-1 | CASSRQGTDTQYF | TGCGCCAGCAGCCGTCAGGGCACAGATACGCAGTATTTT
NA | TRBJ1-1 | NA | TRBV5-6 | CASRGPRNTEAFF | TGTGCCAGCAGGGGGCCGAGGAACACTGAAGCTTTCTTT
few | TRBJ1-6 | NA | TRBV6-2/TRBV6-3 | CASSYQAEGNSPLHF | TGTGCCAGCAGTTACCAGGCAGAGGGAAATTCACCCCTCCACTTT
NA | TRBJ1-2 | NA | TRBV5-4 | CASSLVGRTPGYTF | TGTGCCAGCAGCTTGGTGGGGAGGACTCCTGGCTACACCTTC
few | TRBJ1-6 | TRBD1 | TRBV7-2 | CASSMRGQSYNSPLHF | TGTGCCAGCAGCATGAGGGGGCAGTCCTATAATTCACCCCTCCACTTT
few | TRBJ1-4 | NA | TRBV5-6 | CASSRRVPNEKLFF | TGTGCCAGCAGCCGCAGGGTCCCTAATGAAAAACTGTTTTTT
NA | TRBJ2-3 | NA | TRBV9 | CASNSGPTDTQYF | TGTGCCAGTAATAGCGGACCGACAGATACGCAGTATTTT
NA | TRBJ2-7 | NA | TRBV5-6 | CASSLASGYEQYF | TGTGCCAGCAGCTTGGCTAGTGGCTACGAGCAGTACTTC
NA | TRBJ1-2 | NA | TRBV9 | CASAGGYGYTF | TGTGCCAGCGCGGGGGGCTATGGCTACACCTTC
NA | TRBJ2-3 | NA | TRBV5-8 | CASSLWGGDTQYF | TGTGCCAGCAGCTTGTGGGGCGGCGATACGCAGTATTTT
NA | TRBJ1-2 | NA | TRBV28 | CASRQGNYGYTF | TGTGCCAGCAGACAGGGTAACTATGGCTACACCTTC
NA | TRBJ1-5 | NA | TRBV7-2 | CASSLGQGFNQPQHF | TGTGCCAGCAGCTTAGGGCAGGGATTCAATCAGCCCCAGCATTTT
NA | TRBJ2-6 | NA | TRBV4-1 | CASSQEAALTSGANVLTF | TGCGCCAGCAGCCAAGAGGCAGCGTTAACCTCTGGGGCCAACGTCCTGACTTTC
NA | TRBJ2-7 | TRBD2 | TRBV4-3 | CASSRGGSGSDPEIYEQYF | TGCGCCAGCAGCCGGGGAGGGAGTGGATCCGACCCCGAAATCTACGAGCAGTACTTC
NA | TRBJ1-6 | NA | TRBV19 | CASTPEGTRSPLHF | TGTGCCTCCACTCCCGAGGGGACAAGATCACCCCTCCACTTT
NA | TRBJ2-7 | TRBD1 | TRBV27 | CASSTGQGSFRQYF | TGTGCCAGCAGCACGGGACAGGGGTCCTTTCGGCAGTACTTC
NA | TRBJ1-1 | NA | TRBV5-5 | CASSLSYNRRVNTEAFF | TGTGCCAGCAGCTTGTCATATAATCGGCGGGTGAACACTGAAGCTTTCTTT
few | TRBJ1-1 | NA | TRBV10-3 | CAIRRDIFGVNTEAFF | TGTGCCATCAGACGGGACATTTTCGGGGTGAACACTGAAGCTTTCTTT
NA | TRBJ1-1 | NA | TRBV6-2/TRBV6-3 | CASSPASSTGEAFF | TGTGCCAGCAGTCCAGCCTCCTCCACAGGTGAAGCTTTCTTT
NA | TRBJ1-2 | TRBD1 | TRBV3-1/TRBV3-2 | CASSQGTGSLYGYTF | TGTGCCAGCAGCCAGGGGACAGGAAGTCTCTATGGCTACACCTTC
NA | TRBJ2-3 | NA | TRBV5-1 | CASSSGGGTDTQYF | TGCGCCAGCAGCTCTGGAGGAGGAACAGATACGCAGTATTTT
NA | TRBJ2-5 | NA | TRBV2 | CASSWAREETQYF | TGTGCCAGTTCTTGGGCCAGAGAAGAGACCCAGTACTTC
NA | TRBJ1-3 | NA | TRBV5-1 | CASSLAGNTIYF | TGCGCCAGCAGCTTGGCAGGAAACACCATATATTTT
NA | TRBJ2-5 | NA | TRBV7-2 | CASSQWATVETQYF | TGTGCCAGCAGCCAGTGGGCGACAGTGGAGACCCAGTACTTC
NA | TRBJ1-2 | TRBD1 | TRBV12-3/TRBV12-4 | CASSRTGLYGYTF | TGTGCCAGCAGTAGGACAGGACTATATGGCTACACCTTC
NA | TRBJ1-6 | NA | TRBV7-9 | CASSPQGTYNSPLHF | TGTGCCAGCAGTCCGCAGGGGACCTATAATTCACCCCTCCACTTT
NA | TRBJ2-7 | TRBD1 | TRBV7-9 | CASSQGTGWGEQYF | TGTGCCAGCAGCCAAGGGACAGGGTGGGGCGAGCAGTACTTC
NA | TRBJ1-5 | TRBD1 | TRBV5-5 | CASSFTGVTNQPQHF | TGTGCCAGCAGCTTCACAGGGGTCACCAATCAGCCCCAGCATTTT